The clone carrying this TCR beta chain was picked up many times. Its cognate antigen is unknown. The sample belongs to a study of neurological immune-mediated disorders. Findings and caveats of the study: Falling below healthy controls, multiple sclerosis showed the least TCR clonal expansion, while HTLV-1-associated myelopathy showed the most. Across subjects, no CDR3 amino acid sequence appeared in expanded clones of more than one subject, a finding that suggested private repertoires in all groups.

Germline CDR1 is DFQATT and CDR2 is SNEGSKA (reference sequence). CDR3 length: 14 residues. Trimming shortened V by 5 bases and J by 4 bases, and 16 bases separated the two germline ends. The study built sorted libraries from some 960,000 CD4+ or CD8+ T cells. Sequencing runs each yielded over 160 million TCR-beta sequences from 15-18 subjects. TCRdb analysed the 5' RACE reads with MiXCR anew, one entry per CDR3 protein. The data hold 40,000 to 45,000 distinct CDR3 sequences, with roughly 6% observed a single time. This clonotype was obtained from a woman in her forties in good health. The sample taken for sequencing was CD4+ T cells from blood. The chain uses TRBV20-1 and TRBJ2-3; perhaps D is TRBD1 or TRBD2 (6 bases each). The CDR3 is CSAPGASNADTQYF. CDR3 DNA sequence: TGCAGTGCTCCGGGGGCTAGCAACGCAGATACGCAGTATTTT.